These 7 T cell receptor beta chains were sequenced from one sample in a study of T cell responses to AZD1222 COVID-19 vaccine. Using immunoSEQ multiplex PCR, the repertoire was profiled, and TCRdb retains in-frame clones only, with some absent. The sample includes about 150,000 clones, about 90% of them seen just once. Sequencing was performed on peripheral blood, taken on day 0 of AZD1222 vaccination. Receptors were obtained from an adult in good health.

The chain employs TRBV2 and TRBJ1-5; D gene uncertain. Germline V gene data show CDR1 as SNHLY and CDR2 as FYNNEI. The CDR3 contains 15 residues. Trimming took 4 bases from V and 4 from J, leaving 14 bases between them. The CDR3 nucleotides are TGTGCCAGCAGTGCGGTTGGGCAGGAGAATCAGCCCCAGCATTTT. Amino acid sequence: CASSAVGQENQPQHF.

The CDR3 bases are TGTGCCAGCAGCCCAGACGGTAACTATGGCTACACCTTC. Its translation is CASSPDGNYGYTF. The rearrangement uses TRBV28 and TRBJ1-2; D ambiguous. CDR1 is MDHEN, CDR2 SYDVKM, per germline. The CDR3 covers 13 residues. Between the trimmed V and J ends, which lost 6 bases and 1 base, there was a span of 9 bases.

The CDR3 bases are TGCGCCAGCAGCTTGATAGCCGGGGTAGGTGAGCAGTTCTTC. This sequence encodes CASSLIAGVGEQFF. The gene calls are TRBV5-1 and TRBJ2-1; D may be TRBD2 (5 bases). The CDR3 loop spans 14 amino acids. With 1 base removed from V and 9 bases from J, the gap between germline ends came to 14 bases. Germline loops: CDR1 SGHRS, CDR2 YFSETQ.

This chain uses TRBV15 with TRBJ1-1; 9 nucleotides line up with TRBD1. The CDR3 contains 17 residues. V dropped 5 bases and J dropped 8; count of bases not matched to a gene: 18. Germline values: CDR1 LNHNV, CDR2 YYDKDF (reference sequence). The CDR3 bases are TGTGCCACCAGCTTCCGGGACAGGGCTGATCATTGGGACGAAGCTTTCTTT. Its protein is CATSFRDRADHWDEAFF. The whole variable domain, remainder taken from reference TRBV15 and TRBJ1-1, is DAMVIQNPRYQVTQFGKPVTLSCSQTLNHNVMYWYQQKSSQAPKLLFHYYDKDFNNEADTPDNFQSRRPNTSFCFLDIRSPGLGDTAMYLCATSFRDRADHWDEAFFGQGTRLTVV.

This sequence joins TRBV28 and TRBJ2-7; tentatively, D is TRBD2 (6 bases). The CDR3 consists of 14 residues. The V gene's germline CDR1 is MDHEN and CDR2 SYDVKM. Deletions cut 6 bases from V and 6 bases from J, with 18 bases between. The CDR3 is CASRYSGRASEQYF. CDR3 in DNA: TGTGCCAGCAGGTATAGCGGCCGAGCAAGCGAGCAGTACTTC.

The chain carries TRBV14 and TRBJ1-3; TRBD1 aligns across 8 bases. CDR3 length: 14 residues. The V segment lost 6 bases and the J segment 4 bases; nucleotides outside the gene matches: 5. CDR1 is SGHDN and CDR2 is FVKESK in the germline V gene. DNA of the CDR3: TGTGCCAGCAGTTCCAGGACAGGGGGAAACACCATATATTTT. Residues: CASSSRTGGNTIYF.

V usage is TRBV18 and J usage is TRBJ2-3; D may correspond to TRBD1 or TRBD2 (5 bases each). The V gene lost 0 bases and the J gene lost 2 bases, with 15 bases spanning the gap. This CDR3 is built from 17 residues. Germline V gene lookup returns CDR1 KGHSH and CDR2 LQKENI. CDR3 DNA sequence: TGTGCCAGCTCACCACCTAATCCCGGGACCTTCACAGATACGCAGTATTTT. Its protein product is CASSPPNPGTFTDTQYF.